This T cell receptor beta chain was recovered during a study of blood T cell repertoires in COVID-19. Study-level information: COVID-19 samples from acute and convalescent phases originated in the United States, Italy and Spain. T cells, B-cell-depleted T cells, or PBMCs supplied cDNA or gDNA.

In the study's own analysis: Cell counts per sample came from amplifying reference gene primers. The method was immunoSEQ multiplex PCR; TCRdb's version includes in-frame clones alone and lacks a portion of them. V, J and clone size are taken as reported in that table, and D and trimming were inferred from the DNA itself. The sample has fewer than 150,000 clones, just under 85% seen once. Germline-derived CDR1 and CDR2 are MDHEN and SYDVKM. V gave up 2 bases and J gave up 4 bases; unmatched junction bases: 4. This CDR3 spans 15 amino acids. This clonotype was obtained from a woman between 50 and 59 years old with acute or convalescent COVID-19. Sequencing was performed on peripheral blood. The gene calls are TRBV28 and TRBJ2-7; 11 nucleotides line up with TRBD1. For the CDR3, the DNA is TGTGCCAGCAGTTTAGGGACAGGGGGTCAGTACGAGCAGTACTTC. Its translation is CASSLGTGGQYEQYF.